The clone carrying this TCR beta chain was counted between two and nine times. The antigen is unknown. CDR1 SGHRS and CDR2 YFSETQ come from the germline V gene. V lost 3 bases and J lost 7, with 24 bases in between. The CDR3 contains 17 residues. The data derive from a study of CD8 T cells in ankylosing spondylitis. General observations from the study: Ankylosing spondylitis blood appeared to be characterized by a TCR beta motif of 7 to 9 highly homologous variants. Several of the motif variants were reported before in synovial fluid and blood from reactive arthritis. Disease-linked clones were CD8+ and relatively rare in peripheral blood.

Using its own MiXCR run on the 5' RACE reads, TCRdb lists one record per CDR3 protein. The data contain approximately 200,000 distinct CDR3 sequences, more than 10% of them singletons. The sequencing input was blood, either unsorted or a sorted T cell fraction (not recorded which). This chain joins TRBV5-1 and TRBJ2-3, with D perhaps matching TRBD2 (5 bases). The clonotype originates from a male donor with ankylosing spondylitis or in good health (not recorded which). CDR3 DNA: TGCGCCAGCAGCTCCTACTTTGGCGGGCCCGAGCGATATACGCAGTATTTT. Its protein is CASSSYFGGPERYTQYF.